This is a list of T cell receptor beta chains from one sample in a study of early T cells in non-severe SARS-CoV-2 infection. TCRdb independently ran MiXCR on the 5' RACE reads; one entry per CDR3 protein. The sample yields 55,000 to 80,000 distinct CDR3 sequences, around 11% seen once. The sample taken for sequencing was whole blood. Source of these receptors: an adult who was a healthcare worker with PCR-confirmed SARS-CoV-2 infection or an uninfected control (not recorded which). Each CDR3 is given with its conserved first and last residue. The order of the fields is D gene, V gene, J gene, clone size, CDR3 DNA, CDR3 protein. D genes are given only for firm matches. Size values are once, few and many counts, or a class for expanded clones, and some rows have none.

d_gene: -
v_gene: TRBV20-1
j_gene: TRBJ2-3
abundance: -
CDR3nt: TGCAGTGCTATGGGGGGAGTCCTCAGCACAGATACGCAGTATTTT
CDR3aa: CSAMGGVLSTDTQYF

d_gene: -
v_gene: TRBV11-2
j_gene: TRBJ1-6
abundance: many
CDR3nt: TGTGCCAGCAGCTTTGAGACAGCCCCCTCACCCCTCCACTTT
CDR3aa: CASSFETAPSPLHF

d_gene: TRBD1
v_gene: TRBV3-1
j_gene: TRBJ2-5
abundance: few
CDR3nt: TGTGCCAGCAGCCAAGGTATAGGGGGCTGGGAGACCCAGTACTTC
CDR3aa: CASSQGIGGWETQYF

d_gene: -
v_gene: TRBV28
j_gene: TRBJ2-4
abundance: few
CDR3nt: TGTGCCAGCAGCGCCCGAGGGCTAGCCAAAAACATTCAGTACTTC
CDR3aa: CASSARGLAKNIQYF

d_gene: TRBD1
v_gene: TRBV18
j_gene: TRBJ2-1
abundance: many
CDR3nt: TGTGCCAGCCCCCCCGGACAGGGTAATTACAATGAGCAGTTCTTC
CDR3aa: CASPPGQGNYNEQFF

d_gene: -
v_gene: TRBV5-1
j_gene: TRBJ1-1
abundance: -
CDR3nt: TGCGCCAGCACCCGTTGGGAGAACACTGAAGCTTTCTTT
CDR3aa: CASTRWENTEAFF

d_gene: TRBD2
v_gene: TRBV5-1
j_gene: TRBJ2-3
abundance: many
CDR3nt: TGCGCCAGCAGCCGCTCACTAGCGGAAATCACAGATACGCAGTATTTT
CDR3aa: CASSRSLAEITDTQYF

d_gene: -
v_gene: TRBV4-1
j_gene: TRBJ2-7
abundance: -
CDR3nt: TGCGCCAGCAGCCAAGTGGCGGGCAGCTCCTACGAGCAGTACTTC
CDR3aa: CASSQVAGSSYEQYF

d_gene: -
v_gene: TRBV3-1
j_gene: TRBJ1-3
abundance: many
CDR3nt: TGTGCCAGCAGCCAGAATCAGGGCTCTGGAAACACCATATATTTT
CDR3aa: CASSQNQGSGNTIYF

d_gene: -
v_gene: TRBV4-1
j_gene: TRBJ1-6
abundance: many
CDR3nt: TGCGCCAGCAGCCAAGGAGGGAGCCTTTATTCACCCCTCCACTTT
CDR3aa: CASSQGGSLYSPLHF

d_gene: -
v_gene: TRBV12-3/TRBV12-4
j_gene: TRBJ2-1
abundance: many
CDR3nt: TGTGCCAGCACCCATGGGCTCTGGGGCTCCTACAATGAGCAGTTCTTC
CDR3aa: CASTHGLWGSYNEQFF

d_gene: -
v_gene: TRBV18
j_gene: TRBJ2-5
abundance: many
CDR3nt: TGTGCCAGCTCACCACCGGGGGAAGAGACCCAGTACTTC
CDR3aa: CASSPPGEETQYF

d_gene: TRBD2
v_gene: TRBV3-1
j_gene: TRBJ2-1
abundance: -
CDR3nt: TGTGCCAGCAGCCCCAGCGGGGGGTCAGCGTATGAGCAGTTCTTC
CDR3aa: CASSPSGGSAYEQFF

d_gene: -
v_gene: TRBV21-1
j_gene: TRBJ2-4
abundance: -
CDR3nt: TGTGCCAGCAGCAAAGGACAGGAAAACATTCAGTACTTC
CDR3aa: CASSKGQENIQYF

d_gene: -
v_gene: TRBV5-1
j_gene: TRBJ2-5
abundance: -
CDR3nt: TGCGCCAGCAGCCCAGGGGACCTAAGAGGGGGAGAGACCCAGTACTTC
CDR3aa: CASSPGDLRGGETQYF

d_gene: TRBD2
v_gene: TRBV6-1
j_gene: TRBJ2-3
abundance: -
CDR3nt: TGTGCCAGCGCCGCTAGCGGGGGCACAGATACGCAGTATTTT
CDR3aa: CASAASGGTDTQYF

d_gene: -
v_gene: TRBV5-1
j_gene: TRBJ2-7
abundance: few
CDR3nt: TGCGCCAGCAGCTTGGGGTCCCACGAGCAGTACTTC
CDR3aa: CASSLGSHEQYF

d_gene: -
v_gene: TRBV6-4
j_gene: TRBJ1-6
abundance: few
CDR3nt: TGTGCCAGCAGTGATGGCGGTCATAATTCACCCCTCCACTTT
CDR3aa: CASSDGGHNSPLHF

d_gene: TRBD1
v_gene: TRBV7-3
j_gene: TRBJ2-5
abundance: few
CDR3nt: TGTGCCAGCAGCAAGGACAGGTTAGAGACCCAGTACTTC
CDR3aa: CASSKDRLETQYF

d_gene: -
v_gene: TRBV7-9
j_gene: TRBJ1-2
abundance: many
CDR3nt: TGTGCCAGCAGTTACGACGGGAACTATGGCTACACCTTC
CDR3aa: CASSYDGNYGYTF

d_gene: -
v_gene: TRBV30
j_gene: TRBJ1-4
abundance: many
CDR3nt: TGTGCCTGGAGAGACACAGGTCGGAGTGAAAAACTGTTTTTT
CDR3aa: CAWRDTGRSEKLFF

d_gene: -
v_gene: TRBV6-5
j_gene: TRBJ1-2
abundance: -
CDR3nt: TGTGCCAGCGGAGGGGGCTATGGCTACACCTTC
CDR3aa: CASGGGYGYTF

d_gene: -
v_gene: TRBV7-8
j_gene: TRBJ1-4
abundance: many
CDR3nt: TGTGCCAGCAGCTCCGGTCCTAATGAAAAACTGTTTTTT
CDR3aa: CASSSGPNEKLFF

d_gene: TRBD2
v_gene: TRBV20-1
j_gene: TRBJ2-7
abundance: few
CDR3nt: TGCAGTGCCTACCTAGCGGGAGGTCGGTACGAGCAGTACTTC
CDR3aa: CSAYLAGGRYEQYF

d_gene: -
v_gene: TRBV5-1
j_gene: TRBJ2-3
abundance: few
CDR3nt: TGCGCCAGCAGCTTAATCAGCACAGATACGCAGTATTTT
CDR3aa: CASSLISTDTQYF

d_gene: -
v_gene: TRBV6-2/TRBV6-3
j_gene: TRBJ2-7
abundance: many
CDR3nt: TGTGCCAGCAGTTACGGGCTAGCTGTCGAGCAGTACTTC
CDR3aa: CASSYGLAVEQYF

d_gene: TRBD2
v_gene: TRBV5-1
j_gene: TRBJ2-1
abundance: many
CDR3nt: TGCGCCAGCAGCTTAGGGACTAGCGCTTACAATGAGCAGTTCTTC
CDR3aa: CASSLGTSAYNEQFF

d_gene: -
v_gene: TRBV12-3/TRBV12-4
j_gene: TRBJ1-5
abundance: -
CDR3nt: TGTGCCAGCAGCCTCCCCGGCAGAGGCAATCAGCCCCAGCATTTT
CDR3aa: CASSLPGRGNQPQHF

d_gene: -
v_gene: TRBV5-1
j_gene: TRBJ2-3
abundance: -
CDR3nt: TGCGCCAGCAGCCCCCAAGTAGGGGCTTATACGCAGTATTTT
CDR3aa: CASSPQVGAYTQYF

d_gene: -
v_gene: TRBV7-2
j_gene: TRBJ2-3
abundance: -
CDR3nt: TGTGCCAGCAGCTTCGACTGGTACACAGATACGCAGTATTTT
CDR3aa: CASSFDWYTDTQYF

d_gene: TRBD2
v_gene: TRBV29-1
j_gene: TRBJ2-3
abundance: many
CDR3nt: TGCAGCGCCCCGTCTGGCGCGGGAGGGACAGATACGCAGTATTTT
CDR3aa: CSAPSGAGGTDTQYF

d_gene: TRBD1
v_gene: TRBV6-5
j_gene: TRBJ1-2
abundance: -
CDR3nt: TGTGCCAGCAGTTCCATGGACAGGCTAGGCTACACCTTC
CDR3aa: CASSSMDRLGYTF

d_gene: -
v_gene: TRBV29-1
j_gene: TRBJ2-1
abundance: -
CDR3nt: TGCAGCGTTGATCTCGGATCAAATGAGCAGTTCTTC
CDR3aa: CSVDLGSNEQFF

d_gene: -
v_gene: TRBV9
j_gene: TRBJ2-1
abundance: -
CDR3nt: TGTGCCAGCAGCGTAGTCCTTGGGCCGGGTCGCAATGAGCAGTTCTTC
CDR3aa: CASSVVLGPGRNEQFF

d_gene: TRBD1
v_gene: TRBV3-1
j_gene: TRBJ1-5
abundance: -
CDR3nt: TGTGCCAGCACCCCGGGACAGGGAAACAATCAGCCCCAGCATTTT
CDR3aa: CASTPGQGNNQPQHF

d_gene: -
v_gene: TRBV5-5
j_gene: TRBJ2-7
abundance: -
CDR3nt: TGTGCCAGCAGTCTGACCGGGATATCAACCTACGAGCAGTACTTC
CDR3aa: CASSLTGISTYEQYF

d_gene: TRBD1
v_gene: TRBV2
j_gene: TRBJ2-7
abundance: few
CDR3nt: TGTGCCAGCAAAGGTTACGAGACAGGGTCGTACCAGCAGTACTTC
CDR3aa: CASKGYETGSYQQYF

d_gene: -
v_gene: TRBV12-3/TRBV12-4
j_gene: TRBJ2-2
abundance: -
CDR3nt: TGTGCCAGCAGCTTAAGACCGGGACACTTAACCGGGGAGCTGTTTTTT
CDR3aa: CASSLRPGHLTGELFF

d_gene: TRBD1
v_gene: TRBV18
j_gene: TRBJ1-1
abundance: few
CDR3nt: TGTGCCAGCTCAACGGGACAGGGAGGAACTGAAGCTTTCTTT
CDR3aa: CASSTGQGGTEAFF

d_gene: -
v_gene: TRBV5-6
j_gene: TRBJ1-1
abundance: few
CDR3nt: TGTGCCAGCAGCTCAGGGTTATACGCTTTCTTT
CDR3aa: CASSSGLYAFF

d_gene: -
v_gene: TRBV6-5
j_gene: TRBJ2-3
abundance: many
CDR3nt: TGTGCCAGCAGTTCCCGACGAGCTGACTCCCCACTCACAGATACGCAGTATTTT
CDR3aa: CASSSRRADSPLTDTQYF

d_gene: -
v_gene: TRBV27
j_gene: TRBJ2-7
abundance: few
CDR3nt: TGTGCCAGCAGCTCGACCAGGCCTTTCTACGAGCAGTACTTC
CDR3aa: CASSSTRPFYEQYF

d_gene: TRBD1
v_gene: TRBV27
j_gene: TRBJ1-2
abundance: medium-sized
CDR3nt: TGTGCCAGCAGTTTGCAGGGGGGGAACTATGGCTACACCTTC
CDR3aa: CASSLQGGNYGYTF

d_gene: TRBD1
v_gene: TRBV15
j_gene: TRBJ2-2
abundance: -
CDR3nt: TGTGCCACCAGCAGGGGGACAGGGGACACCGGGGAGCTGTTTTTT
CDR3aa: CATSRGTGDTGELFF

d_gene: -
v_gene: TRBV13
j_gene: TRBJ2-1
abundance: few
CDR3nt: TGTGCCAGCAGCTTAAGGGAAACTACGCCTAGGCAGTTCTTC
CDR3aa: CASSLRETTPRQFF

d_gene: -
v_gene: TRBV7-6
j_gene: TRBJ1-3
abundance: many
CDR3nt: TGTGCCAGCAGCTTAAGTACACCCGATCTTGGAAACACCATATATTTT
CDR3aa: CASSLSTPDLGNTIYF

d_gene: -
v_gene: TRBV20-1
j_gene: TRBJ1-5
abundance: -
CDR3nt: TGCAGTGCCCGGACTCCTGTAACAGATCAGCCCCAGCATTTT
CDR3aa: CSARTPVTDQPQHF

d_gene: -
v_gene: TRBV3-1
j_gene: TRBJ2-7
abundance: few
CDR3nt: TGTGCCAGCAGCCTAACTTACAGGGCGGTCTACGAGCAGTACTTC
CDR3aa: CASSLTYRAVYEQYF

d_gene: -
v_gene: TRBV12-3/TRBV12-4
j_gene: TRBJ2-6
abundance: -
CDR3nt: TGTGCCAGCAGCAGGACAGCCAGCTCTGGGGCCAACGTCCTGACTTTC
CDR3aa: CASSRTASSGANVLTF

d_gene: -
v_gene: TRBV2
j_gene: TRBJ2-7
abundance: many
CDR3nt: TGTGCCAGCACCGTGACCCCGGTTGAGCAGTACTTC
CDR3aa: CASTVTPVEQYF

d_gene: -
v_gene: TRBV9
j_gene: TRBJ2-3
abundance: -
CDR3nt: TGTGCCAGCAGCGTAGGGGCCGGGGGCGCCGCTGTTACGCAGTATTTT
CDR3aa: CASSVGAGGAAVTQYF

d_gene: -
v_gene: TRBV6-1
j_gene: TRBJ2-5
abundance: -
CDR3nt: TGTGCCAGCAGTGATTGGTGGGGGGCGAGGGAGACCCAGTACTTC
CDR3aa: CASSDWWGARETQYF

d_gene: -
v_gene: TRBV24-1
j_gene: TRBJ2-2
abundance: many
CDR3nt: TGTGCCACCGGTGGAACCACCGGGGAGCTGTTTTTT
CDR3aa: CATGGTTGELFF

d_gene: TRBD2
v_gene: TRBV7-2
j_gene: TRBJ2-5
abundance: -
CDR3nt: TGTGCCAGCAGCTTAGGGGGACTAGCCAGAGAGACCCAGTACTTC
CDR3aa: CASSLGGLARETQYF